The rows below give T cell receptor beta chains drawn from one sample of a study of shared clonotypes between healthy human individuals. The table came from immunoSEQ multiplex PCR; TCRdb's copy has only in-frame clones and leaves some out. The sample lists 2.5 million or so clones, 85% to 95% occurring once. The sample taken for sequencing was naive CD4+ T cells sorted from blood. The receptors derive from a man aged 18 to 29 in good health. Both conserved end residues are part of each CDR3. D genes are given only for firm matches. Only some rows state a clone size, as once, few, many or a class for expanded clones.

abundance: once
v_gene: TRBV19
d_gene: TRBD2
j_gene: TRBJ2-1
CDR3nt: TGTGCCAGTAGCCCGGCGGGGGGGCGCTACAATGAGCAGTTCTTC
CDR3aa: CASSPAGGRYNEQFF

abundance: .
v_gene: TRBV7-2
d_gene: TRBD2
j_gene: TRBJ2-1
CDR3nt: TGTGCCAGCAGCCCCCTAGCGGGAGGCTCCTACAATGAGCAGTTCTTC
CDR3aa: CASSPLAGGSYNEQFF

abundance: .
v_gene: TRBV12-5
d_gene: TRBD1
j_gene: TRBJ2-7
CDR3nt: TGTGCTAGTGGTTTGGTACGGAACAGGGGATCCTACGAGCAGTACTTC
CDR3aa: CASGLVRNRGSYEQYF

abundance: .
v_gene: TRBV4-3
d_gene: TRBD2
j_gene: TRBJ2-1
CDR3nt: TGCGCCAGCAGCCAGGGGGGACTAGCGGGGGATTTCTACAATGAGCAGTTCTTC
CDR3aa: CASSQGGLAGDFYNEQFF

abundance: .
v_gene: TRBV19
d_gene: .
j_gene: TRBJ2-7
CDR3nt: TGTGCCAGTAGTATAGAGGTCGGCAGGAGTTTCTACGAGCAGTACTTC
CDR3aa: CASSIEVGRSFYEQYF

abundance: .
v_gene: TRBV10-1
d_gene: TRBD2
j_gene: TRBJ2-7
CDR3nt: TGCGCCAGCAGTGAGTCGAAAGGGACTAGCACGTACGAGCAGTACTTC
CDR3aa: CASSESKGTSTYEQYF

abundance: .
v_gene: TRBV6-1
d_gene: .
j_gene: TRBJ1-2
CDR3nt: TGTGCCAGTACCCTCCCGGGCTCCTTTAACTATGGCTACACCTTC
CDR3aa: CASTLPGSFNYGYTF

abundance: .
v_gene: TRBV5-6
d_gene: .
j_gene: TRBJ1-2
CDR3nt: TGTGCCAGCAGCCGGACTCGGGAAGGTAATGGCTACACCTTC
CDR3aa: CASSRTREGNGYTF

abundance: .
v_gene: TRBV2
d_gene: .
j_gene: TRBJ2-7
CDR3nt: TGTGCCAGCACAAACTACGGCGGGGAGCAGTACTTC
CDR3aa: CASTNYGGEQYF

abundance: .
v_gene: TRBV28
d_gene: .
j_gene: TRBJ2-5
CDR3nt: TGTGCCAGCAGTTTCCCGAGACTAGGACAAGAGACCCAGTACTTC
CDR3aa: CASSFPRLGQETQYF

abundance: .
v_gene: TRBV29-1
d_gene: TRBD1
j_gene: TRBJ1-5
CDR3nt: TGCAGCGTTGAAGAGGATATATACGAGGACAGGCGCACCTATAGCAATCAGCCCCAGCATTTT
CDR3aa: CSVEEDIYEDRRTYSNQPQHF